This T cell receptor (beta chain) emerged from a study of blood T cell repertoires in COVID-19. Across the study: Nucleic acid was either cDNA or gDNA, and it came from T cells, B-cell-depleted T cells, or PBMCs.

Trimming at V came to 0 bases and at J to 6 bases, leaving 5 bases not matched to a gene. The germline gives CDR1 MNHEY, CDR2 SVGAGI. The CDR3 runs to 15 residues. The data were produced by immunoSEQ multiplex PCR, yet TCRdb's version contains in-frame clones alone and is incomplete. This repertoire shows around 70,000 clones, roughly 87% found once; its top ten account for 29%. The source of this sequence is a woman aged 80 or over with active or convalescent COVID-19. The J gene is TRBJ1-5, the V gene TRBV6-5, with TRBD1 identical over 7 bases. The sequenced sample was peripheral blood. CDR3 sequence reads: CASSYSTTGSQPQHF. The CDR3, as DNA: TGTGCCAGCAGTTACTCGACGACAGGGAGTCAGCCCCAGCATTTT.